Given below is one T cell receptor (beta chain) in context. Its specificity is not known. The source of the sample is a study of OX40 agonist ivuxolimab in advanced cancers. Overall study findings and caveats: Antigen specificity was not determined for the expanded peripheral T cells.

Here immunoSEQ multiplex PCR was the method, and the copy in TCRdb shows in-frame clones only, minus some. Here the sample spans more than 20,000 clones, more than 75% being singletons. This CDR3 spans 13 amino acids. V was pared by 1 base and J by 5 bases, with 9 bases between. CDR1 is MNHEY and CDR2 is SVGAGI in the germline V gene. The chain links TRBV6-5 to TRBJ2-7, with D maybe TRBD1 (5 bases). Sequenced here: CD4+ or CD8+ T cells sorted from blood, sampled in a trial of the OX40 agonist ivuxolimab. This receptor was taken from an adult with an advanced solid tumor such as melanoma, head and neck, liver or kidney cancer. For the CDR3, the DNA is TGTGCCAGCAGTTACTTCCCAGGGAACGAGCAGTACTTC. As protein: CASSYFPGNEQYF.